The clone carrying this TCR beta chain came up many times. This sample was taken from a study of T cells in Graves' hyperthyroidism and ophthalmopathy. Germline V CDR1 and CDR2: LGHDT, YNNKEL (reference sequence). The CDR3 runs 16 residues. V lost 1 base, J lost 6 bases, and 15 bases lay in between. TCR beta CDR3 regions were amplified from RNA transcripts. When the TCR CDR3 underwent first-round RT-PCR, the HTBI primer set was used. TCRdb passed the multiplex PCR reads through MiXCR, listing each CDR3 protein once. Among hundreds of thousands of distinct CDR3 sequences listed, about 15% were seen once. The study defined stable Graves' hyperthyroidism as no ophthalmopathy progression within 18 months.

Sequencing was carried out using blood. This TCR derives from a woman aged 30 to 39 with Graves' hyperthyroidism. This chain links TRBV3-1 with TRBJ1-4; possible D gene TRBD1, 6 bases. This CDR3 is CASSQGTGRWDEKLFF. Written as DNA, the CDR3 is TGTGCCAGCAGCCAAGGTACAGGGCGATGGGATGAAAAACTGTTTTTT.